The entry that follows covers one TCR beta chain sequence. The antigen remains undetermined. The method was immunoSEQ multiplex PCR; TCRdb's version includes in-frame clones alone and lacks a portion of them. The data contain approximately 15,000 clones, under 95% of them seen just once; the ten biggest clones take up roughly 0.75%. These data are taken from a study of circulating and synovial CD4+ cells in juvenile arthritis. The study's findings and limits: T cell genome counts differed by at least an order of magnitude between CPL and CD4 samples. These blood cells shared more CDR3 sequences with synovium than bulk blood.

Trimming stripped 1 base from V and 6 bases from J, with 15 bases between. The V gene's germline CDR1 is LGHNA and CDR2 YSLEER. The CDR3 runs to 15 residues. V usage is TRBV4-3 and J usage is TRBJ1-1, with unresolved D. The receptor comes from a human donor with juvenile idiopathic arthritis. Sample: CD4+ T cells from blood. The CDR3 loop reads CASSQGLRNLAEAFF. CDR3 DNA: TGCGCCAGCAGCCAAGGCTTGCGGAATTTGGCTGAAGCTTTCTTT.